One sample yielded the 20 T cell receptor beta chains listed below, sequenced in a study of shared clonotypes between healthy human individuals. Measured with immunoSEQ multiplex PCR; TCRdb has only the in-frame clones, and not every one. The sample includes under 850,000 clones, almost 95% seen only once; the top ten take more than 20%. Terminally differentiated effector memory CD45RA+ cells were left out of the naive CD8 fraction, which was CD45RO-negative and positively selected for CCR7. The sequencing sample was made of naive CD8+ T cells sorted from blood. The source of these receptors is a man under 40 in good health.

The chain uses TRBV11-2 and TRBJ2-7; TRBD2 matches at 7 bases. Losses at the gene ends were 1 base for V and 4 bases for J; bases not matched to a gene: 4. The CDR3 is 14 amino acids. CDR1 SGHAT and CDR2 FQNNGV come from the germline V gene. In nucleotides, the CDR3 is TGTGCCAGCAGCTTAGTAGGACTAGAATACGAGCAGTACTTC. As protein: CASSLVGLEYEQYF.

This chain's CDR3 is CASTLLAGGLRDTQYF. The CDR3 DNA follows: TGTGCCAGCACCCTACTAGCGGGAGGGCTTAGAGATACGCAGTATTTT. The chain joins TRBV27 to TRBJ2-3, with TRBD2 matching over 13 bases. The germline V gene encodes CDR1 MNHEY and CDR2 SMNVEV (reference sequence). CDR3 length equals 16 residues. V was clipped by 7 bases and J by 5 bases; unmatched bases: 9.

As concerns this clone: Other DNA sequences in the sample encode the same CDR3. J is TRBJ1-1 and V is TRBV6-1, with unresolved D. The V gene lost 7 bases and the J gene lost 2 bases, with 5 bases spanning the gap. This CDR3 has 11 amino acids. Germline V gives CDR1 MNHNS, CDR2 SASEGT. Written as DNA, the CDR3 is TGTGCCAGCACAGTCAACACTGAAGCTTTCTTT. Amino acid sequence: CASTVNTEAFF.

Here the CDR3 reads CASRGRGNEQFF. The CDR3, as DNA: TGTGCCAGTCGGGGGCGGGGGAATGAGCAGTTCTTC. V and J are TRBV19 and TRBJ2-1; possible D gene TRBD2, 7 bases. With 8 bases removed from V and 7 bases from J, the gap between germline ends came to 12 bases. CDR1 is LNHDA and CDR2 is SQIVND in the germline V gene (reference sequence). The CDR3 loop spans 12 amino acids. Complete variable domain (other parts from reference TRBV19 and TRBJ2-1): DGGITQSPKYLFRKEGQNVTLSCEQNLNHDAMYWYRQDPGQGLRLIYYSQIVNDFQKGDIAEGYSVSREKKESFPLTVTSAQKNPTAFYLCASRGRGNEQFFGPGTRLTVL.

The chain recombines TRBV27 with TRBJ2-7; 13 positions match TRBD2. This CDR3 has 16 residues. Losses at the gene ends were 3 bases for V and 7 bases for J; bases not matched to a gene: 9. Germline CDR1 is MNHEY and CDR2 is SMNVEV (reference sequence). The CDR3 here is CASSLLGTSGAGEQYF. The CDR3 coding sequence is TGTGCCAGCAGTTTGTTGGGGACTAGCGGGGCAGGGGAGCAGTACTTC.

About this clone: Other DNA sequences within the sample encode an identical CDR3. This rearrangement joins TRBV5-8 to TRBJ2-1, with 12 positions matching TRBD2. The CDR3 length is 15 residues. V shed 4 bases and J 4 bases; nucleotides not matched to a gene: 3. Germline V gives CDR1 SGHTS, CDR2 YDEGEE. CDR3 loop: CASSPGTSGYNEQFF. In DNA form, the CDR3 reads TGTGCCAGCAGCCCTGGGACTAGCGGGTACAATGAGCAGTTCTTC.

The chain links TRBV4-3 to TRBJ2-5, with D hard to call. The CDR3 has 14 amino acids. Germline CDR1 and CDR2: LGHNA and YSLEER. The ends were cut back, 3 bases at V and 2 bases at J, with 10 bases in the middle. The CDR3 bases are TGCGCCAGCAGCCAGAGTAGAAGACAAGAGACCCAGTACTTC. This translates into CASSQSRRQETQYF.

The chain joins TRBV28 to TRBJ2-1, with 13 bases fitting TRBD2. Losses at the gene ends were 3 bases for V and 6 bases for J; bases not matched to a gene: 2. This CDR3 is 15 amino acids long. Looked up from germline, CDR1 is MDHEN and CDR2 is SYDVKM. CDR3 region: CASSFGTSGINEQFF. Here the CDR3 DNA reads TGTGCCAGCAGTTTCGGGACTAGCGGGATCAATGAGCAGTTCTTC.

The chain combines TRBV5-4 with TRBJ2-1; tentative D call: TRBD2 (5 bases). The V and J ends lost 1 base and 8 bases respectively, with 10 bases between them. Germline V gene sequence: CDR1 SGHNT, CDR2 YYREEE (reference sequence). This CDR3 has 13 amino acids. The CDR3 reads CASSLLEGYEQFF. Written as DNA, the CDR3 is TGTGCCAGCAGCTTGCTAGAGGGCTATGAGCAGTTCTTC. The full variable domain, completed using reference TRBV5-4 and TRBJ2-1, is ETGVTQSPTHLIKTRGQQVTLRCSSQSGHNTVSWYQQALGQGPQFIFQYYREEENGRGNFPPRFSGLQFPNYSSELNVNALELDDSALYLCASSLLEGYEQFFGPGTRLTVL.

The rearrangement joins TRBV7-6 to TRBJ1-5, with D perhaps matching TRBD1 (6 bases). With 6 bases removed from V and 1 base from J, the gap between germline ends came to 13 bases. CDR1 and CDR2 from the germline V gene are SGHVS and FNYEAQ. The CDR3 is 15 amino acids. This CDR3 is CASSLDSLSNQPQHF. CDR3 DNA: TGTGCCAGCAGTTTGGACAGTCTAAGCAATCAGCCCCAGCATTTT.

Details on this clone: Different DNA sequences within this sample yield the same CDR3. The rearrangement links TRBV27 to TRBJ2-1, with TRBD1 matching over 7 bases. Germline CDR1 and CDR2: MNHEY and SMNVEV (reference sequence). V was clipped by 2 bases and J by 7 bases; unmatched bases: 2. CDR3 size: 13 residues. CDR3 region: CASSLGRGNEQFF. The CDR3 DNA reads TGTGCCAGCAGTTTAGGCAGGGGGAATGAGCAGTTCTTC.

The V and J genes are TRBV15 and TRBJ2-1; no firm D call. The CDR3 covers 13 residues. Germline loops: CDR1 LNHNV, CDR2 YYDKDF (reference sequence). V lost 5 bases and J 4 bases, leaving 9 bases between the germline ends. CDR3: CATSLGSYNEQFF. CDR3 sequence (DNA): TGTGCCACCAGCCTGGGAAGTTACAATGAGCAGTTCTTC.

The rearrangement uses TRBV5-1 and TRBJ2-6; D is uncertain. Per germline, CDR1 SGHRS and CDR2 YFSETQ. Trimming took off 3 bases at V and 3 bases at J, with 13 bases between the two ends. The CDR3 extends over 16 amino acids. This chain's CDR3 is CASSSGPPSGANVLTF. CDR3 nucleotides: TGCGCCAGCAGCTCCGGTCCTCCCAGTGGGGCCAACGTCCTGACTTTC. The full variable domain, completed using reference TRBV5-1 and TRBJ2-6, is KAGVTQTPRYLIKTRGQQVTLSCSPISGHRSVSWYQQTPGQGLQFLFEYFSETQRNKGNFPGRFSGRQFSNSRSEMNVSTLELGDSALYLCASSSGPPSGANVLTFGAGSRLTVL.

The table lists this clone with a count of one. This chain's CDR3 is CASSMRGPGRETQYF. The CDR3 DNA reads as TGCGCCAGCAGCATGAGGGGACCCGGGAGGGAGACCCAGTACTTC. This chain joins TRBV4-1 and TRBJ2-5, with 7 bases lining up with TRBD2. The CDR3 length is 15 residues. From germline, CDR1 is MGHRA and CDR2 YSYEKL. The junction had 11 bases not matched to a gene; V was cut back by 5 bases and J by 5 bases.

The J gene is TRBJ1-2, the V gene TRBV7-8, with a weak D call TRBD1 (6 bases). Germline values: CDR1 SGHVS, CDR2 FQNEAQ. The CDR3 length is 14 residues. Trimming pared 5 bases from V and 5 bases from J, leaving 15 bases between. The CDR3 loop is CASSIGGSGYGYTF. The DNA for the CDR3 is TGTGCCAGCAGCATAGGGGGTTCGGGATATGGCTACACCTTC. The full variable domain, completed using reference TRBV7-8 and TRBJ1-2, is GAGVSQSPRYKVAKRGQDVALRCDPISGHVSLFWYQQALGQGPEFLTYFQNEAQLDKSGLPSDRFFAERPEGSVSTLKIQRTQQEDSAVYLCASSIGGSGYGYTFGSGTRLTVV.

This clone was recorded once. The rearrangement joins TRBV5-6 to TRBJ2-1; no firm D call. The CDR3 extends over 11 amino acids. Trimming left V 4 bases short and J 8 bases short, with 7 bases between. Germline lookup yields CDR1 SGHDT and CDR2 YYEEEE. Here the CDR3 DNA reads TGTGCCAGCAGCCAAGACCATGAGCAGTTCTTC. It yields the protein CASSQDHEQFF.

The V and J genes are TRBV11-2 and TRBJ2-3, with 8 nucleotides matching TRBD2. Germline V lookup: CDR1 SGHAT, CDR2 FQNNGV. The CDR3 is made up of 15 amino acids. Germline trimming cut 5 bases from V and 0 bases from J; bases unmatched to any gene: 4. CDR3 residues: CASSQIAGSTDTQYF. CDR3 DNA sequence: TGTGCCAGCAGCCAAATAGCGGGAAGCACAGATACGCAGTATTTT.

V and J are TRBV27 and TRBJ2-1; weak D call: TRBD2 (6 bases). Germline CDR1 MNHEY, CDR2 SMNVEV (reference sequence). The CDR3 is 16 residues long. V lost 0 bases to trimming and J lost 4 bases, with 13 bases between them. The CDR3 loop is CASSLSSGVVYNEQFF. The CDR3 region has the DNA TGTGCCAGCAGTTTATCGTCGGGAGTGGTGTACAATGAGCAGTTCTTC.

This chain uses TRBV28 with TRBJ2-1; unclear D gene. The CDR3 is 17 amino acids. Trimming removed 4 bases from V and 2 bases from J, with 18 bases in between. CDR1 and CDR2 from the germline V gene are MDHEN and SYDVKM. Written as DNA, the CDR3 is TGTGCCAGCAGTTCCCTTACTGGTGGCCACGCCTACAATGAGCAGTTCTTC. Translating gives CASSSLTGGHAYNEQFF.

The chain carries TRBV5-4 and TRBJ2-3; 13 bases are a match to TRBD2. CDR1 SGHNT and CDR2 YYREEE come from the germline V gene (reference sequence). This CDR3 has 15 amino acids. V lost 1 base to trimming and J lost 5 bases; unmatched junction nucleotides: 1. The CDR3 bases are TGTGCCAGCAGCTTGTGGACTAGCGGGGGAGATACGCAGTATTTT. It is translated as CASSLWTSGGDTQYF.